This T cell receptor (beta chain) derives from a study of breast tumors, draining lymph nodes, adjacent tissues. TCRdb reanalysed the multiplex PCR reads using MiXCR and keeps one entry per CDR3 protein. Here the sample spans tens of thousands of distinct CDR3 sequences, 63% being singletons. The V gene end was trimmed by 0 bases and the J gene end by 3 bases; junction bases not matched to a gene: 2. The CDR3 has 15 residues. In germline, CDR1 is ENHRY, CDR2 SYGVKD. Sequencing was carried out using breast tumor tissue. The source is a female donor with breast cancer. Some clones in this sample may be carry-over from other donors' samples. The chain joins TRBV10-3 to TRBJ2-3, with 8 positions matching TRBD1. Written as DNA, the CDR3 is TGTGCCATCAGTGAGTCAGGACAGGGAACAGATACGCAGTATTTT. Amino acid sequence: CAISESGQGTDTQYF.